This TCR beta chain was sequenced during a study of shared clonotypes between healthy human individuals. There are 14 residues in the CDR3. With 0 bases removed from V and 4 bases from J, the gap between germline ends came to 7 bases. Germline V gene data show CDR1 as GTSNPN and CDR2 as SVGIG (reference sequence). The assay was immunoSEQ multiplex PCR, and TCRdb's table has in-frame clones only and misses some. The table includes 400,000 to 500,000 clones, about 79% detected once. This clone showed up just a few times. The sample was PBMCs. The chain has TRBV30 and TRBJ1-6; D unclear. This TCR was recovered from a woman aged 40 to 50 in good health. Some clones in this sample may be carry-over from other donors' samples. CDR3 DNA sequence: TGTGCCTGGAGTGTGGCGGAATATAATTCACCCCTCCACTTT. Protein sequence: CAWSVAEYNSPLHF.